The 29 T cell receptor beta chains reported below all come from one sample, sequenced in a study of PD-1 blockade in classical Hodgkin lymphoma (dated by TCRdb to the early 2020s). Explained via the paper, the time point label denotes: cycle 1 day 1 (C1D1), immediately before nivolumab initiation. All trial patients had relapsed after autologous stem cell transplantation, with cohorts A, B and C differing in prior brentuximab vedotin exposure. Library prep was done by the immunoSEQ multiplex PCR assay. As stored in TCRdb, this immuneACCESS dataset retains in-frame rearrangements with V and J assigned. A fraction of the clones does not appear; measured against another copy, unresolved V genes explain less than half of the discrepancy, and the remainder lacks a known reason. Counted in this sample were around 21,000 clones; approximately 74% of them appeared once. The ten largest make up about 21% of the sample.

Sample: peripheral blood mononuclear cells (PBMCs), taken at baseline. These receptors were taken from a human donor with classical Hodgkin lymphoma.

The chain joins TRBV7-8 to TRBJ2-1; maybe TRBD2 (6 bases). V lost 5 bases to trimming and J lost 9 bases, with 26 bases between them. CDR1 is SGHVS and CDR2 is FQNEAQ in the germline V gene. The CDR3 has 17 residues. For the CDR3, the DNA is TGTGCCAGCAGCCCGCGGTGGGCTAGCGCGAGGATGAGTGAGCAGTTCTTC. Its translation is CASSPRWASARMSEQFF.

The rearrangement joins TRBV10-1 to TRBJ2-1; 8 bases fit TRBD2. This CDR3 has 15 amino acids. CDR1 is WNHNN and CDR2 is SYGVQD in the germline V gene (reference sequence). V shed 3 bases, J shed 2 bases, and the junction held 3 bases outside the gene matches. In DNA form, the CDR3 reads TGCGCCAGCAGTGATCAAGCGGGAGCCTACAATGAGCAGTTCTTC. This codes for CASSDQAGAYNEQFF.

The V gene is TRBV7-2, the J gene TRBJ1-3, with D possibly TRBD1 on 5 matching bases. V lost 5 bases to trimming and J lost 3 bases, with 17 bases between them. CDR3 length equals 16 residues. The V gene's germline CDR1 is SGHTA and CDR2 FQGNSA. CDR3 sequence reads: CASSQESAGFGNTIYF. The DNA of the CDR3 is TGTGCCAGCAGCCAAGAATCGGCAGGGTTTGGAAACACCATATATTTT.

The rearrangement links TRBV9 to TRBJ2-3; 10 bases line up with TRBD2. CDR1 and CDR2 from the germline V gene are SGDLS and YYNGEE. CDR3 length equals 16 residues. V lost 3 bases to trimming and J lost 3 bases; unmatched junction nucleotides: 7. The CDR3 region is CASSALAGAITDTQYF. Written as DNA, the CDR3 is TGTGCCAGCAGCGCCCTAGCGGGAGCGATAACAGATACGCAGTATTTT.

This chain connects TRBV7-2 to TRBJ1-2; a possible D gene is TRBD1 (6 bases). The CDR3 has 14 residues. The germline V and J ends were trimmed by 1 base and 7 bases, with 13 bases remaining between them. CDR1 is SGHTA, CDR2 FQGNSA, per germline. The DNA for the CDR3 is TGTGCCAGCAGCTTAGTGCAGGGGTCCGGTGGCTACACCTTC. Its translation is CASSLVQGSGGYTF.

The chain has TRBV6-1 and TRBJ1-4; possibly TRBD1 for D (6 bases). CDR3 size: 15 residues. Trimming cost V 7 bases and J 7 bases, with 19 bases left between them. Germline values: CDR1 MNHNS, CDR2 SASEGT. This CDR3 is CASKVTWQGSEKLFF. The CDR3 DNA is TGTGCCAGCAAAGTGACATGGCAGGGGAGTGAAAAACTGTTTTTT.

The rearrangement uses TRBV5-4 and TRBJ2-5; 9 nucleotides line up with TRBD2. CDR1 and CDR2 from the germline V gene are SGHNT and YYREEE (reference sequence). CDR3 length: 16 residues. V was clipped by 0 bases and J by 1 base; unmatched bases: 4. The CDR3 sequence: CASSLGLAASQETQYF. In nucleotides, the CDR3 is TGTGCCAGCAGCTTGGGACTAGCGGCTTCCCAAGAGACCCAGTACTTC.

V is TRBV9 and J is TRBJ2-7; D is perhaps TRBD2 (5 bases). The germline gives CDR1 SGDLS, CDR2 YYNGEE. The length of the CDR3 is 15 residues. V lost 6 bases and J 1 base, leaving 17 bases between the germline ends. The CDR3 bases are TGTGCCAGCACGCCCGGGGAGCTGATTTCCTACGAGCAGTACTTC. It yields the protein CASTPGELISYEQYF.

V and J are TRBV15 and TRBJ2-5; 12 bases fit TRBD2. The junction had 4 bases not matched to a gene; V was cut back by 0 bases and J by 5 bases. Germline V gene data show CDR1 as LNHNV and CDR2 as YYDKDF (reference sequence). This CDR3 is 16 amino acids long. The DNA for the CDR3 is TGTGCCACCAGCAGAGATAGACTAGCGGGAGTGGAGACCCAGTACTTC. This encodes CATSRDRLAGVETQYF.

The V gene is TRBV7-2, the J gene TRBJ2-2; TRBD2 matches 9 bases. The CDR3 consists of 15 residues. J lost 6 bases, V lost 3 bases, and 5 bases had no gene match. CDR1 and CDR2 from the germline V gene are SGHTA and FQGNSA. In DNA, the CDR3 is TGTGCCAGCAGCTTTAGCGGGAGTGGGGCCGGGGAGCTGTTTTTT. Translation: CASSFSGSGAGELFF. The whole variable domain, filled in from reference TRBV7-2 and TRBJ2-2, reads GAGVSQSPSNKVTEKGKDVELRCDPISGHTALYWYRQSLGQGLEFLIYFQGNSAPDKSGLPSDRFSAERTGGSVSTLTIQRTQQEDSAVYLCASSFSGSGAGELFFGEGSRLTVL.

The CDR3 loop is CASSQTSNTGELFF. CDR3 in DNA: TGTGCCAGCAGCCAAACTTCGAACACCGGGGAGCTGTTTTTT. The chain employs TRBV7-3 and TRBJ2-2, with unresolved D. Trimming left V 5 bases short and J 0 bases short, with 7 bases between. This CDR3 region has 14 residues. Germline V lookup: CDR1 SGHTA, CDR2 FQGTGA.

The chain links TRBV20-1 to TRBJ2-1, with D unclear. The CDR3 is made up of 11 amino acids. Germline V lookup: CDR1 DFQATT, CDR2 SNEGSKA (reference sequence). The V end was cut by 7 bases, the J end by 0 bases, with 4 bases between. Here the CDR3 DNA reads TGCAGTGTGATCTCCTACAATGAGCAGTTCTTC. Translating it yields CSVISYNEQFF.

The genes are TRBV5-1 and TRBJ2-5, with D possibly TRBD1 on 5 matching bases. This CDR3 region has 14 residues. V gave up 7 bases and J gave up 1 base, with 14 bases separating them. Germline lookup yields CDR1 SGHRS and CDR2 YFSETQ. CDR3 region: CASSAQGSQETQYF. The CDR3 DNA reads as TGCGCCAGCTCAGCCCAGGGCAGCCAAGAGACCCAGTACTTC. The whole variable domain, remainder taken from reference TRBV5-1 and TRBJ2-5, is KAGVTQTPRYLIKTRGQQVTLSCSPISGHRSVSWYQQTPGQGLQFLFEYFSETQRNKGNFPGRFSGRQFSNSRSEMNVSTLELGDSALYLCASSAQGSQETQYFGPGTRLLVL.

The rearrangement joins TRBV11-2 to TRBJ2-7; D not resolved. The germline gives CDR1 SGHAT, CDR2 FQNNGV. The CDR3 is 13 residues long. V was trimmed by 4 bases and J by 5 bases, leaving 12 bases between them. CDR3 sequence reads: CASSSPFENEQYF. The CDR3 DNA follows: TGTGCCAGCAGCTCCCCTTTCGAGAACGAGCAGTACTTC.

The CDR3 DNA reads as TGTGCCAGCAGCGTGCGGACAGATCGTACTGAAGCTTTCTTT. Its protein product is CASSVRTDRTEAFF. The chain has TRBV9 and TRBJ1-1, with a weak D call TRBD1 (6 bases). Looked up from germline, CDR1 is SGDLS and CDR2 is YYNGEE. The CDR3 consists of 14 residues. Trimming removed 2 bases from V and 5 bases from J, with 13 bases in between.

This clone was seen a handful of times. V and J are TRBV4-2 and TRBJ1-6; tentative D call: TRBD1 (5 bases). The CDR3 consists of 16 residues. CDR1 and CDR2 from the germline V gene are LGHNA and YNFKEQ. The V end lost 0 bases, the J end lost 12 bases, and 18 bases lay between the germline ends. The CDR3 loop is CASSQDLGEGLEPLHF. CDR3 sequence (DNA): TGTGCCAGCAGCCAAGATCTTGGGGAGGGGCTGGAACCCCTCCACTTT.

The table lists this clone with a few counts. The rearrangement joins TRBV15 to TRBJ1-1, with D tentatively TRBD1 (6 bases). The CDR3 totals 15 residues. V lost 0 bases and J lost 0, with 8 bases in between. The germline V gene has CDR1 LNHNV and CDR2 YYDKDF (reference sequence). The DNA for the CDR3 is TGTGCCACCAGCAGAGATGGGGACATGAACACTGAAGCTTTCTTT. The encoded protein is CATSRDGDMNTEAFF.

The rearrangement joins TRBV11-3 to TRBJ1-2; D is possibly TRBD1 (5 bases). Germline V gene sequence: CDR1 SGHNT, CDR2 YENEEA. This CDR3 contains 16 residues. V lost 5 bases and J lost 7, with 23 bases in between. The CDR3 region is CASSRGGRAGAPGYTF. The CDR3 DNA reads TGTGCCAGCAGCCGAGGTGGACGGGCCGGGGCCCCTGGCTACACCTTC.

This clone has only one observation. The chain is built from TRBV6-5 and TRBJ1-1, with a tentative D call TRBD1 (5 bases). Germline lookup yields CDR1 MNHEY and CDR2 SVGAGI. Between the trimmed V and J ends, which lost 0 bases and 4 bases, there was a span of 12 bases. This CDR3 is built from 15 residues. CDR3 coding DNA: TGTGCCAGCAGTTACTCACAGGTTTTACCCACTGAAGCTTTCTTT. Protein sequence: CASSYSQVLPTEAFF.

J is TRBJ2-2 and V is TRBV28; D gene uncertain. Germline V gives CDR1 MDHEN, CDR2 SYDVKM. Trimming removed 3 bases from V and 8 bases from J, with 4 bases in between. The CDR3 spans 11 residues. The CDR3 loop is CASSFVGELFF. The DNA for the CDR3 is TGTGCCAGCAGTTTCGTTGGGGAGCTGTTTTTT.

The V gene is TRBV4-2, the J gene TRBJ1-5, with D possibly matching TRBD1 (5 bases). V was pared by 0 bases and J by 3 bases, with 15 bases between. The CDR3 has 17 residues. The germline gives CDR1 LGHNA, CDR2 YNFKEQ. CDR3: CASSQEAPGVSNQPQHF. The CDR3 region has the DNA TGTGCCAGCAGCCAAGAAGCCCCGGGGGTGTCCAATCAGCCCCAGCATTTT.

The chain employs TRBV10-2 and TRBJ1-2, with 7 nucleotides matching TRBD1. There are 13 residues in the CDR3. Germline V gives CDR1 WSHSY, CDR2 SAAADI. Germline trimming cut 6 bases from V and 4 bases from J; bases unmatched to any gene: 5. CDR3 region: CASSNWDSYGYTF. The CDR3 coding sequence is TGCGCCAGCAGCAATTGGGACAGCTATGGCTACACCTTC.

J is TRBJ2-6 and V is TRBV7-9, with no clear D. The germline V and J ends were trimmed by 4 bases and 0 bases, with 7 bases remaining between them. The germline V gene encodes CDR1 SEHNR and CDR2 FQNEAQ (reference sequence). The CDR3 loop spans 15 amino acids. This CDR3 reads CASSSWASGANVLTF. The CDR3 nucleotides are TGTGCCAGCAGCTCCTGGGCCTCTGGGGCCAACGTCCTGACTTTC.

This clone was detected only a few times. In the same sample, other DNA sequences code for this CDR3. J is TRBJ2-7 and V is TRBV5-1, with 7 bases aligning to TRBD1. With 4 bases clipped from V and 1 base from J, the junction kept 8 bases outside the gene matches. The CDR3 loop spans 15 amino acids. From germline, CDR1 is SGHRS and CDR2 YFSETQ. CDR3 region: CASSTKWDSSYEQYF. CDR3 DNA sequence: TGCGCCAGCAGCACAAAATGGGACAGTTCCTACGAGCAGTACTTC.

The chain couples TRBV5-1 to TRBJ1-6, with D tentatively TRBD1 (5 bases). This CDR3 contains 14 residues. Germline V gene data show CDR1 as SGHRS and CDR2 as YFSETQ. The germline V and J ends were trimmed by 0 bases and 6 bases, with 7 bases remaining between them. The CDR3, as DNA: TGCGCCAGCAGCTTGGTACAGGCTAATTCACCCCTCCACTTT. Its protein product is CASSLVQANSPLHF.

The CDR3 loop reads CASSTRHYEQYF. In DNA, the CDR3 is TGTGCCAGCAGCACCCGGCACTACGAGCAGTACTTC. This rearrangement joins TRBV5-4 to TRBJ2-7; D remains ambiguous. CDR3 length equals 12 residues. Trimming left V 4 bases short and J 3 bases short, with 8 bases between. CDR1 is SGHNT and CDR2 is YYREEE in the germline V gene (reference sequence).

The chain uses TRBV5-8 and TRBJ2-7; the D is unclear. Looked up from germline, CDR1 is SGHTS and CDR2 is YDEGEE. CDR3 length: 12 residues. Deletions cut 1 base from V and 4 bases from J, with 6 bases between. The CDR3 DNA reads TGTGCCAGCAGCTTGAACCCATACGAGCAGTACTTC. It specifies CASSLNPYEQYF.

This clone was picked up a small number of times. This chain links TRBV30 with TRBJ1-5, with D hard to call. V was shortened by 0 bases and J by 4 bases, with 7 bases between the two germline ends. Germline CDR1 reads GTSNPN; CDR2 reads SVGIG (reference sequence). This CDR3 is built from 13 residues. The CDR3 here is CAWSVQPNQPQHF. The CDR3 bases are TGTGCCTGGAGTGTACAACCAAATCAGCCCCAGCATTTT.

This clone is labeled medium-sized (0.01 to 0.1%). The V call is TRBV2, the J call TRBJ2-5; no reliable D call. The V gene lost 5 bases and the J gene lost 3 bases, with 22 bases spanning the gap. The CDR3 spans 17 residues. CDR1 is SNHLY, CDR2 FYNNEI, per germline. The CDR3 spells CASSLSAETLPKETQYF. The CDR3 DNA follows: TGTGCCAGCAGTCTCTCAGCCGAGACTCTACCCAAAGAGACCCAGTACTTC.